This T cell receptor (beta chain) was found in a study of T cells in Graves' hyperthyroidism and ophthalmopathy. Study observations and caveats: Ophthalmopathy was distinguished from stable hyperthyroidism by 13 V-J signatures.

CDR3 size: 15 residues. CDR1 MNHEY and CDR2 SMNVEV come from the germline V gene (reference sequence). After removal of 6 bases from V and 8 bases from J, the junction contained 12 bases not matched to a gene. Clinical Activity Scores of at least 3, NOSPECS grades of at least 4 and durations under 3 months characterized ophthalmopathy patients. This clonotype has more than one count but fewer than ten. No antigen is known for it. Researchers took RNA transcripts and amplified the TCR beta CDR3 regions from them. The HTBI primer set drove a first-round RT-PCR of the TCR CDR3. TCRdb reanalysed the multiplex PCR reads using MiXCR and keeps one entry per CDR3 protein. The repertoire holds hundreds of thousands of distinct CDR3 sequences, with over 15% as singletons.

This receptor was identified in a young woman with Graves' ophthalmopathy. The sequenced sample consisted of blood. This chain uses TRBV27 with TRBJ1-4, with TRBD1 identical over 7 bases. This chain's CDR3 is CASRSTTGYPEKLFF. Here the CDR3 DNA reads TGTGCCAGCAGATCGACGACAGGGTACCCGGAAAAACTGTTTTTT.